The T cell receptor beta chain described here comes from a study of blood T cells in healthy people across ages. The CDR3 consists of 15 residues. Trimming took 2 bases from V and 1 from J, leaving 11 bases between them. Germline loops: CDR1 SEHNR, CDR2 FQNEAQ (reference sequence). With a J-beta primer mix and a sample-barcoded 5' primer, a second PCR ran about 7 to 12 cycles. A tag from a template-switch adaptor with 12 random nucleotides marked each cDNA molecule. TCRdb analysed the 5' RACE reads with MiXCR anew, one entry per CDR3 protein. The sample lists approximately 800,000 distinct CDR3 sequences, around 34% seen once, with 10% to 15% in the top ten. There are a few counts of this clonotype.

Sequencing was done on a sample of blood. The rearrangement uses TRBV7-9 and TRBJ2-5; unclear D gene. The TCR originated in a man between 18 and 35 years old in good health. DNA for the CDR3: TGTGCCAGCAGCTTAACGGAGTTGACCCAAGAGACCCAGTACTTC. Protein sequence: CASSLTELTQETQYF. Variable domain in full (rest from reference TRBV7-9 and TRBJ2-5): DTGVSQNPRHKITKRGQNVTFRCDPISEHNRLYWYRQTLGQGPEFLTYFQNEAQLEKSRLLSDRFSAERPKGSFSTLEIQRTEQGDSAMYLCASSLTELTQETQYFGPGTRLLVL.